This T cell receptor beta chain was found in a study of blood T cell repertoires in COVID-19. About the study: The United States, Italy and Spain supplied acute and convalescent COVID-19 samples.

Per germline, CDR1 SGHTA and CDR2 FQGNSA. This CDR3 region has 15 residues. V was clipped by 1 base and J by 7 bases, with 16 bases between them. Clones were read by immunoSEQ multiplex PCR, and TCRdb kept only the in-frame ones, dropping some. The sample shows 210,000 or so clones, around four fifths of them seen only once. Material: peripheral blood. The chain uses TRBV7-2 and TRBJ1-2; perhaps TRBD1 as D (6 bases). The sequence came from a woman between 45 and 60 years old with active or convalescent COVID-19. CDR3: CASSLDWGPRAGYTF. CDR3 coding DNA: TGTGCCAGCAGCTTAGACTGGGGGCCCCGCGCTGGCTACACCTTC.